The present TCR beta chain was sequenced within a study of T cells in Graves' hyperthyroidism and ophthalmopathy. The source material, RNA transcripts, was used to amplify TCR beta CDR3 regions. Researchers ran a first-round RT-PCR on the TCR CDR3 using the HTBI primer set. TCRdb re-called the multiplex PCR reads with MiXCR, one entry per CDR3 protein. In the table there are some 510,000 distinct CDR3 sequences, around 20% of which are singletons. This clonotype was detected ten times or more. Approximately 10 ml of fresh peripheral blood supplied the PBMCs. The V and J ends lost 11 bases and 1 base respectively, with 11 bases between them. The CDR3 runs 13 residues.

The specimen sequenced was blood. The clonotype originates from a young man with Graves' hyperthyroidism. V is TRBV12-3 or TRBV12-4 and J is TRBJ2-2; perhaps TRBD1 as D (5 bases). The CDR3 nucleotides are TGTGCCGGAACTGACAGGAACACCGGGGAGCTGTTTTTT. This sequence encodes CAGTDRNTGELFF.